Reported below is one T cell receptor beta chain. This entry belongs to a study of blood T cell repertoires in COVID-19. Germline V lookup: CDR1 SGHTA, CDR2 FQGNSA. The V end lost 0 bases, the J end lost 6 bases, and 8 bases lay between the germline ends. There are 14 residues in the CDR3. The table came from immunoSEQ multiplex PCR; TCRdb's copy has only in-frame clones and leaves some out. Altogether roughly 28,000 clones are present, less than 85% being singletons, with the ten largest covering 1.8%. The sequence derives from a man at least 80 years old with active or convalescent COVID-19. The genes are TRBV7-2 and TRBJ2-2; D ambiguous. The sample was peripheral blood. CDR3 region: CASSLARASGELFF. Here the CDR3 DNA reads TGTGCCAGCAGCTTAGCGAGAGCATCCGGGGAGCTGTTTTTT.